This TCR beta chain is drawn from a study of cytomegalovirus exposure and HLA in healthy donors. Study-level points and caveats: Reports indicate that TCR beta sequences accurately predicted the HLA-A and HLA-B alleles of most subjects.

On this clone itself: Antigen: not known.

Primers: 60 Vbeta forward and 13 Jbeta reverse. Here immunoSEQ multiplex PCR was the method, and the copy in TCRdb shows in-frame clones only, minus some. Of around 100,000 clones in the sample, roughly 83% were seen once. The source is a man between 35 and 55 years old in good health and CMV-seronegative. The sequencing input was PBMCs.

The CDR3 DNA reads TGTGCCAGCAGCCCAGACAATCAGCCCCAGCATTTT. It translates to CASSPDNQPQHF. The rearrangement joins TRBV2 to TRBJ1-5, with D hard to call. Germline V lookup: CDR1 SNHLY, CDR2 FYNNEI. With 6 bases removed from V and 3 bases from J, the gap between germline ends came to 6 bases. The CDR3 has 12 residues.